The next 7 T cell receptor beta chains were all read from a single sample in a study of vaccination effects on CD4 cells after COVID-19. The culture ran for about 11 days, and then CD4+ T cells were isolated. Each participant was given two doses of one vaccine (BNT162b2 or mRNA-1273). Profiling relied on immunoSEQ multiplex PCR, and the TCRdb table lists in-frame clones only, not all of them. The top ten hold around 2.1% of the sample, which has about 73,000 clones, about 73% seen once. Their specific antigens are unknown. Sequenced here: CD4+ T cells from PBMCs cultured without peptide, sampled after COVID-19 vaccination. Source of these receptors: a human donor who received a COVID-19 vaccine.

This clone was found once. The chain uses TRBV6-2 or TRBV6-3 and TRBJ2-5; 10 bases are a match to TRBD1. The CDR3 contains 14 residues. V dropped 5 bases and J dropped 4; count of bases not matched to a gene: 4. Germline CDR1 reads MNHEY; CDR2 reads SVGEGT. CDR3 in amino acids: CASSKGDRGETQYF. CDR3 DNA: TGTGCCAGCAGTAAGGGGGACAGGGGAGAGACCCAGTACTTC.

The chain uses TRBV5-1 and TRBJ1-1; D is undetermined. With 2 bases removed from V and 2 bases from J, the gap between germline ends came to 10 bases. The CDR3 is 14 residues long. Germline V gene sequence: CDR1 SGHRS, CDR2 YFSETQ. The CDR3 bases are TGCGCCAGCAGCTTTCGACTTGATAACACTGAAGCTTTCTTT. Its translation: CASSFRLDNTEAFF.

The V call is TRBV7-3, the J call TRBJ2-1, with a possible D match to TRBD2 (5 bases). CDR1 is SGHTA and CDR2 is FQGTGA in the germline V gene. Trimming left V 3 bases short and J 7 bases short, with 19 bases between. The length of the CDR3 is 16 residues. The CDR3: CASSLGGDSGLNEQFF. The CDR3 DNA reads as TGTGCCAGCAGCTTGGGCGGCGACTCGGGGTTGAATGAGCAGTTCTTC.

The chain joins TRBV2 to TRBJ2-5, with a possible D match to TRBD1 (6 bases). Germline V CDR1 and CDR2: SNHLY, FYNNEI. CDR3 length equals 15 residues. V lost 4 bases, J lost 2 bases, and 14 bases lay in between. The CDR3 DNA sequence: TGTGCCAGCAGTGGAATCAGGGGTAATCAAGAGACCCAGTACTTC. It is translated as CASSGIRGNQETQYF. Full variable domain (missing parts from reference TRBV2 and TRBJ2-5): EPEVTQTPSHQVTQMGQEVILRCVPISNHLYFYWYRQILGQKVEFLVSFYNNEISEKSEIFDDQFSVERPDGSNFTLKIRSTKLEDSAMYFCASSGIRGNQETQYFGPGTRLLVL.

The chain couples TRBV28 to TRBJ1-3; D gene unclear. Trimming stripped 6 bases from V and 0 bases from J, with 12 bases between. The CDR3 is made up of 15 amino acids. CDR1 and CDR2 from the germline V gene are MDHEN and SYDVKM. The CDR3 protein is CASRGQRFSGNTIYF. Here the CDR3 DNA reads TGTGCCAGCAGGGGCCAGAGATTCTCTGGAAACACCATATATTTT.

The chain links TRBV4-1 to TRBJ1-1; D may be TRBD1 (5 bases). Trimming pared 3 bases from V and 4 bases from J, leaving 12 bases between. This CDR3 has 14 amino acids. CDR1 and CDR2 (germline): MGHRA, YSYEKL. The CDR3 DNA is TGCGCCAGCAGCCACCCAGGGTTTTTCACTGAAGCTTTCTTT. It yields the protein CASSHPGFFTEAFF.

The V call is TRBV3-1 (or the pseudogene TRBV3-2), the J call TRBJ1-5, with 9 bases matching TRBD1. The CDR3 is made up of 18 amino acids. Germline assignment: CDR1 LGHDT and CDR2 YNNKEL (reference sequence). Trimming removed 1 base from V and 9 bases from J; junction bases left unmatched: 16. CDR3 DNA: TGTGCCAGCAGCCAAGGAGACAGGGGGACAGGGCGGTTGAGGCCCCAGCATTTT. Protein: CASSQGDRGTGRLRPQHF.